The source of this TCR beta chain is a study of blood T cell repertoires in COVID-19 (dated by TCRdb to the early 2020s). Broadly, across the study: Samples covering the acute and convalescent phases of COVID-19 were provided by collaborators in the United States, Italy and Spain. The prospective study material was composed of cDNA or gDNA derived from T cells, B-cell-depleted T cells, or PBMCs. A de-identified subject ID, COVID-19 status, age in years and sex were almost always included in the sample metadata. Where available, HLA class I and class II types were obtained from metadata supplied by the sample provider rather than from assay-based typing. Subjects who had been exposed to COVID-19, were actively infected with it, or had recovered from it provided the deeply sampled blood TCRbeta repertoires that made up the dataset. Samples were obtained from the ongoing ImmuneRACE study (first 160 participants) and from approximately 1,200 subjects provided by 6 global collaborators. A freely available public database, intended as a resource for researchers studying the immune response to SARS-CoV-2, is where the repertoires were released. Findings and caveats that apply to the study as a whole: How much clinical and demographic metadata was included differed by source and by participant, and the metadata was provided uncurated.

Whole blood was collected in K2EDTA tubes by collaborating institutions according to the institutions' own protocols. For TCRbeta analysis, collaborators shipped samples as frozen whole blood, isolated PBMCs, or DNA extracted from either of those sample types. TCRbeta CDR3 regions were amplified from genomic DNA using the immunoSEQ Assay, a bias-controlled multiplex PCR. The authors processed their data as follows. The number of nucleated cells in each sample was estimated from the amplification of reference gene primers within the assay. Sequence reads were collapsed and filtered to measure the absolute abundance of every unique TCRbeta CDR3 rearrangement. For each sample, productive Simpson clonality was calculated by taking the square root of Simpson's diversity index across productive rearrangements. The table was pulled from immuneACCESS by TCRdb, which kept in-frame rearrangements only. Such tables lose some clones; where checked, under half of the loss comes from unresolved V genes, and the rest has no known cause. Clonal size and the V and J genes are those of that table, whereas D and trimming came from the DNA. The sample records roughly 100,000 clones, roughly 84% of which are singletons. Approximately 27% of the sample comes from the top ten.

V is reduced by 4 bases and J by 1 base, leaving a spacing of 16 bases between them. The CDR3 holds 16 amino acids from the cysteine to the phenylalanine. CDR3 DNA only is kept here, 48 bases in frame from base 1. The germline V gene sets CDR1 to MNHNS and CDR2 to SASEGT. Comments on this clone: It has no known antigen specificity. Base qualities are missing; no much larger clone stands one base away.

The clonotype comes from a man in his 60s with acute or convalescent COVID-19. The rearrangement combines TRBV6-1 with TRBJ2-5, and the D gene may be TRBD2, 6 bases matching. Sequenced sample: peripheral blood. The CDR3 region reads CASSGLREPVQETQYF. The nucleotide sequence reads as follows: TGTGCCAGCAGTGGTCTCCGGGAGCCGGTCCAAGAGACCCAGTACTTC.